This record covers a single TCR beta chain. The antigen it recognizes is unknown. No per-base quality is available; no much larger clone lies one base away. The CDR3 goes from the cysteine to the valine over 12 residues. Only CDR3 DNA is held: 36 bases, read in frame from base 1. CDR1 and CDR2, per the germline V gene, are MNHEY and SVGAGI. Trimming costs V 8 bases and J 3 bases, and their ends lie 11 bases apart. The immunoSEQ Assay, a bias-controlled multiplex PCR, was used to amplify TCRbeta CDR3 regions from genomic DNA. Per the source publication's procedure: The number of nucleated cells in each sample was estimated from the amplification of reference gene primers within the assay. Sequence reads were collapsed and filtered to measure the absolute abundance of every unique TCRbeta CDR3 rearrangement. For each sample, productive Simpson clonality was calculated as the square root of Simpson's diversity index over productive rearrangements. The table was pulled from immuneACCESS by TCRdb, which kept in-frame rearrangements only. Such tables lose some clones; where checked, under half of the loss comes from unresolved V genes, and the rest has no known cause. From that table come the V and J calls and clone size; the DNA was used to work out D and trimming. Present in this sample are 180,000 or so clones, 85% to 90% of which were seen just once. 7% of the sample lies in the top ten.

The sample originates from a study of blood T cell repertoires in COVID-19 (dated by TCRdb to about 2020). About the study as a whole: Samples from collaborators originated in the United States, Italy and Spain and spanned both the acute and convalescent phases of COVID-19. The sample metadata nearly always contained a de-identified subject ID, COVID-19 status, age in years and sex. Deeply sampled blood TCRbeta repertoires from subjects exposed to, actively infected with, or recovered from COVID-19 were included in the dataset. The material from the prospective study consisted of cDNA or gDNA derived from T cells, B-cell-depleted T cells, or PBMCs. HLA class I and class II types, where available, came from metadata supplied by the sample provider rather than from assay-based typing. A freely available public database, intended as a resource for researchers studying the immune response to SARS-CoV-2, is where the repertoires were released. Samples came from the ongoing ImmuneRACE study (first 160 participants) plus 1,254 subjects from 6 global collaborators.

Results and caveats for the whole study, not just this receptor: How much clinical and demographic metadata was included differed by source and by participant, and the metadata was provided uncurated.

Collaborating institutions collected whole blood in K2EDTA tubes following their own protocols. For TCRbeta analysis, collaborators shipped samples as frozen whole blood, isolated PBMCs, or DNA extracted from either of those sample types. The chain is assembled from TRBV6-5 and TRBJ2-7; TRBD2 could be the D gene, as 6 bases match. The sample comprised peripheral blood. The TCR originated in an elderly woman in a cohort sampled during active or convalescent COVID-19. The nucleotides read TGTGCCAGCGGGGACTTGATCTACGAGCAGTACGTC. Protein translation: CASGDLIYEQYV.